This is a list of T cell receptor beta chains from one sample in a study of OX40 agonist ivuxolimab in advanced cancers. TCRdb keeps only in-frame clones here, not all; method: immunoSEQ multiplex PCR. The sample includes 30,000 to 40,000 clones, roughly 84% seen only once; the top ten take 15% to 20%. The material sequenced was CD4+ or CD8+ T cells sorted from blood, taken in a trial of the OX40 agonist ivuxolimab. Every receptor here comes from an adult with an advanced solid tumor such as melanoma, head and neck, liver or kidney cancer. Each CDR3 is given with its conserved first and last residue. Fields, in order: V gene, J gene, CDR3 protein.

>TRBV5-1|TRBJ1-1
CASSLTGTGEGEAFF
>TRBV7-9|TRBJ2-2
CASSFPQSSPNTGELFF
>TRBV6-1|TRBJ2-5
CASTQDVWYQETQYF
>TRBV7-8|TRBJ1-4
CASSLTGALNEKLFF
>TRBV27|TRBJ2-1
CASSLGRGNEQFF
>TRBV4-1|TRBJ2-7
CASSQGDSLSSYEQYF
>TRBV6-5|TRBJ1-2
CASSYYQGDGYTF
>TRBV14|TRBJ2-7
CASSQDEGPTYEQYF
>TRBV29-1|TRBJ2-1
CSVEDLGTGGTPIRDEQFF
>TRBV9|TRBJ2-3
CASSVGADTQYF
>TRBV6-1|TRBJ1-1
CATARRGNTEAFF
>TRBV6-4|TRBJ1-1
CASSDSDNTEAFF
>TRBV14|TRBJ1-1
CASSQVRNTEAFF
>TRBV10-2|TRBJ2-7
CASRTTGGTTYEQYF
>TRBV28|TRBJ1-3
CASRAAGGNTIYF
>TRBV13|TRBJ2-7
CASQGAYEQYF
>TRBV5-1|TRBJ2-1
CASSSVRGNEQFF
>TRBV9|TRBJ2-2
CASGETLTGELFF
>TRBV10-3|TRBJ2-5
CAITPRDIQETQYF
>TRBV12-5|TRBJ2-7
CASGPTIGEQYF
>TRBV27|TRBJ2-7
CASRNSYEQYF
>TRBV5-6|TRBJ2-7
CASSFGTPSTEQYF
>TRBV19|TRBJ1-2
CASSIPTGGDNYGYTF
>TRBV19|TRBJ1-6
CASSSPDGSYNSPLHF
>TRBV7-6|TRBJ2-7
CASSSTPDGRSYEQYF
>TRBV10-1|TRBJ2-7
CASSESKWRGNQYF
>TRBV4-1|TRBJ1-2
CASSQEAGSPYGYTF
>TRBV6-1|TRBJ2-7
CASSQGVTTYEQYF
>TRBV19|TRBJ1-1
CASSEGAGTEAFF
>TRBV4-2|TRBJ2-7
CASSQADGSSYEQYF
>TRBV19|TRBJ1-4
CASSISGGANEKLFF
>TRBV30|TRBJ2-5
CAWSAVGDWETQYF
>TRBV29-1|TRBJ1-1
CSVASARDTEAFF
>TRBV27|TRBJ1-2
CASGHRDRGRYNYGYTF
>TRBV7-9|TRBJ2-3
CASSLEAGGSTDTQYF
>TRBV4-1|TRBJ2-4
CASSQDLASGGNIQYF
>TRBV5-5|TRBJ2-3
CASSSFSTDTQYF
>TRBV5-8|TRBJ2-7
CASSLITSGWYEQYF
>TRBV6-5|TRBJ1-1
CASSPTGMNTEAFF
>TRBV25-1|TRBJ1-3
CASSVTGEGNTIYF
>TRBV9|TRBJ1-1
CASSVYAGTANTEAFF
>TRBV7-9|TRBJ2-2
CASSFSRGHTGELFF
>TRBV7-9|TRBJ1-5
CASSPTSGGFIGPQHF
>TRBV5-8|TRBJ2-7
CASSVASGGAWYEQYF
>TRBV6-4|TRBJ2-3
CASSDGSDTQYF
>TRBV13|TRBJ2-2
CASSSDRSHGELFF
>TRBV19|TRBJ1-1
CASSIFSIGLDTEAFF
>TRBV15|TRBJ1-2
CATSRDLGTPIGYTF
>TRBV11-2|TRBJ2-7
CASSLETDYEQYF
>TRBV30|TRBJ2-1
CALAGPGNEQFF
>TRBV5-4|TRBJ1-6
CASRPDRGNSPLHF
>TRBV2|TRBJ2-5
CASTTLGSGETQYF
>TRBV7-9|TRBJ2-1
CASSLSLTGVNNEQFF
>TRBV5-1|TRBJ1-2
CASGLERGAQGGYTF
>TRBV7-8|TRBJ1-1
CASSRKPSDLNTEAFF